This paragraph covers one T cell receptor beta chain sequence. Antigen specificity is unknown. The data belong to a study of T cell repertoires in cytomegalovirus infection. Overall study context: Through public TCR beta signatures, both CMV infection and matching HLA type were indicated. Whole-study results and caveats: Accumulated public TCR beta family frequency recognized individuals carrying CMV together with the relevant HLA.

TCRdb redid the calling of the reads with MiXCR, one entry per CDR3 protein. The sample records around 450,000 distinct CDR3 sequences, under 40% being singletons. The length of the CDR3 is 15 residues. The germline V gene encodes CDR1 MNHEY and CDR2 SVGAGI. After removal of 4 bases from V and 4 bases from J, the junction contained 4 bases not matched to a gene. This rearrangement joins TRBV6-5 to TRBJ1-4; 9 nucleotides agree with TRBD1. This sequence originates from a human donor in good health (CMV status not recorded). Some clones in this sample may be carry-over from other donors' samples. The sample comprised PBMCs. The CDR3 here is CASSSTGQGNEKLFF. CDR3 nucleotide sequence: TGTGCCAGCAGTTCCACGGGACAGGGTAATGAAAAACTGTTTTTT.